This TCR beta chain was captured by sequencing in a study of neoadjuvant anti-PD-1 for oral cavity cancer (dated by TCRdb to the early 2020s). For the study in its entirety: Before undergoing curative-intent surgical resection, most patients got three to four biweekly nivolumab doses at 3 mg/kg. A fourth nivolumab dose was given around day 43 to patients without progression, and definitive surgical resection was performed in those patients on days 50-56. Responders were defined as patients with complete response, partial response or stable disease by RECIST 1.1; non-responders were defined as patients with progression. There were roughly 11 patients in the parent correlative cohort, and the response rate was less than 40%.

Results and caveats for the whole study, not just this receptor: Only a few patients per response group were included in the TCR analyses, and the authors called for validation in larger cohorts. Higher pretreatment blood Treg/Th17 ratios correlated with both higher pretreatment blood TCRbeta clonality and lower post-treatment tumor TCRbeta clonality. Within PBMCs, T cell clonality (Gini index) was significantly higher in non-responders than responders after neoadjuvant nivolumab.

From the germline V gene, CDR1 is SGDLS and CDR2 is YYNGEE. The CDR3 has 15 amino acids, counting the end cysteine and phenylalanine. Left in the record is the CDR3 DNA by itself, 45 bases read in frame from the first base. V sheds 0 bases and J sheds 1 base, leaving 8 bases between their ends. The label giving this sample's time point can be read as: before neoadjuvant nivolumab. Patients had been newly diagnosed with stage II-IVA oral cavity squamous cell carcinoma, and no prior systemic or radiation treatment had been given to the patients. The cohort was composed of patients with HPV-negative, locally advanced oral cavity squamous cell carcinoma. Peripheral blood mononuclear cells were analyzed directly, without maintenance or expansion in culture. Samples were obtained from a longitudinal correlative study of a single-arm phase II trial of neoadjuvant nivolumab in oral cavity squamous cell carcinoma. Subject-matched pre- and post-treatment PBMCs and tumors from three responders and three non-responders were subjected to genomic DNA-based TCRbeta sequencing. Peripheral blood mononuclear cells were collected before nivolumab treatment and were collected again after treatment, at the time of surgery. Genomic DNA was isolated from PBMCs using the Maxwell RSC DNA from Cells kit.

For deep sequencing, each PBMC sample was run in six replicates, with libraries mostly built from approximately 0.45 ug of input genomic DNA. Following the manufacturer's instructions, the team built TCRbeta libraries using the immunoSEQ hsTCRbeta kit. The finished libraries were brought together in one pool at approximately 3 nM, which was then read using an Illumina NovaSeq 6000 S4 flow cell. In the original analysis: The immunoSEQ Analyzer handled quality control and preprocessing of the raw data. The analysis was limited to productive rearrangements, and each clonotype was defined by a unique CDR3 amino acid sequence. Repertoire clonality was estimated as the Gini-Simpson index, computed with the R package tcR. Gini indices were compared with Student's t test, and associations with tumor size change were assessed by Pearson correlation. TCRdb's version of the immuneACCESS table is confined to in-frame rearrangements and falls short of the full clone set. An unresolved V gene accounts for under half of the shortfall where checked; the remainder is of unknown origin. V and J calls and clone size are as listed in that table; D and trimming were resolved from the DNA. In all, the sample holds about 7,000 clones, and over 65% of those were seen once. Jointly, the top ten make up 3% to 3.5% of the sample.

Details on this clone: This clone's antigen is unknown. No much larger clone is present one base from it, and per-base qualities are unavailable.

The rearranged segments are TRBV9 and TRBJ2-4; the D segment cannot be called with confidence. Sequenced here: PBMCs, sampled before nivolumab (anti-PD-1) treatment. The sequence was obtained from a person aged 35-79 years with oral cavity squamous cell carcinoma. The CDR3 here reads CASSVGVVAKNIQYF. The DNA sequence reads TGTGCCAGCAGCGTAGGGGTAGTGGCCAAAAACATTCAGTACTTC.